The next 17 T cell receptor beta chains were all read from a single sample in a study of OX40 agonist ivuxolimab in advanced cancers. Assay: immunoSEQ multiplex PCR; the TCRdb copy retains only in-frame clones and omits some. The data show tens of thousands of clones, approximately 90% seen once. The sample here was CD4+ or CD8+ T cells sorted from blood, taken in a trial of the OX40 agonist ivuxolimab. The receptors stem from an adult with an advanced solid tumor such as melanoma, head and neck, liver or kidney cancer.

The CDR3 sequence: CASSSAPTGGRGEQYF. In DNA form, the CDR3 reads TGTGCCAGCAGCTCGGCACCAACAGGGGGCCGGGGCGAGCAGTACTTC. The chain is built from TRBV7-9 and TRBJ2-7, with 9 bases aligning to TRBD1. Germline trimming cut 4 bases from V and 6 bases from J; bases unmatched to any gene: 13. There are 16 residues in the CDR3. CDR1 is SEHNR, CDR2 FQNEAQ, per germline (reference sequence).

This clone was seen once. The chain recombines TRBV10-3 with TRBJ2-1, with D possibly being TRBD2 (5 bases). V shed 6 bases and J shed 5 bases, with 14 bases lying between them. This CDR3 comprises 14 residues. CDR1 is ENHRY, CDR2 SYGVKD, per germline. CDR3 DNA sequence: TGTGCCATCAGGACTAACTATTTAGACAATGAGCAGTTCTTC. Protein sequence: CAIRTNYLDNEQFF.

The chain employs TRBV2 and TRBJ2-1, with D unclear. Germline loops: CDR1 SNHLY, CDR2 FYNNEI. The CDR3 spans 15 residues. Trimming left V 4 bases short and J 2 bases short, with 12 bases between. The CDR3 loop is CASSVGRVPYNEQFF. CDR3 DNA sequence: TGTGCCAGCAGTGTTGGTCGAGTGCCCTACAATGAGCAGTTCTTC.

The rearrangement uses TRBV4-1 and TRBJ2-5, with 8 bases that match TRBD2. CDR1 and CDR2 (germline): MGHRA, YSYEKL. The CDR3 is made up of 16 amino acids. The V gene end was trimmed by 0 bases and the J gene end by 5 bases; junction bases not matched to a gene: 8. CDR3: CASSQEARGARETQYF. For the CDR3, the DNA is TGCGCCAGCAGCCAAGAAGCGCGGGGGGCTAGGGAGACCCAGTACTTC.

V and J are TRBV14 and TRBJ2-7; possibly TRBD2 for D (6 bases). This CDR3 is built from 17 residues. Germline CDR1 is SGHDN and CDR2 is FVKESK. V was pared by 5 bases and J by 0 bases, with 20 bases between. The CDR3 loop reads CASSEETSLPYSYEQYF. CDR3 in DNA: TGTGCCAGCAGCGAGGAAACTAGCCTCCCATACTCCTACGAGCAGTACTTC.

V and J are TRBV5-1 and TRBJ1-5; no clear D gene. The CDR3 length is 15 residues. Germline V gives CDR1 SGHRS, CDR2 YFSETQ. The V and J ends lost 0 bases and 6 bases respectively, with 13 bases between them. CDR3: CASSLAGREGQPQHF. In nucleotides, the CDR3 is TGCGCCAGCAGCTTGGCCGGACGGGAGGGTCAGCCCCAGCATTTT. The full variable domain, rest sourced from reference TRBV5-1 and TRBJ1-5, is KAGVTQTPRYLIKTRGQQVTLSCSPISGHRSVSWYQQTPGQGLQFLFEYFSETQRNKGNFPGRFSGRQFSNSRSEMNVSTLELGDSALYLCASSLAGREGQPQHFGDGTRLSIL.

The CDR3 reads CAISGEGYGYTF. The CDR3 DNA sequence: TGTGCCATCAGCGGTGAGGGGTATGGCTACACCTTC. J is TRBJ1-2 and V is TRBV10-3, with D perhaps TRBD1 (5 bases). Germline CDR1 reads ENHRY; CDR2 reads SYGVKD. The V gene lost 6 bases and the J gene lost 5 bases, with 10 bases spanning the gap. The CDR3 consists of 12 residues.

The count of this clone is one. V is TRBV6-1 and J is TRBJ2-5; weak D call: TRBD1 (5 bases). The CDR3 totals 14 residues. V lost 3 bases and J lost 1, with 9 bases in between. CDR1 is MNHNS, CDR2 SASEGT, per germline. CDR3 loop: CASSDFDSQETQYF. The CDR3, as DNA: TGTGCCAGCAGTGACTTCGACAGCCAAGAGACCCAGTACTTC.

The gene calls are TRBV6-5 and TRBJ2-2; D remains ambiguous. V was trimmed by 8 bases and J by 6 bases, leaving 10 bases between them. The germline CDR1 and CDR2 sequences are MNHEY and SVGAGI. The CDR3 has 12 residues. The CDR3, as DNA: TGTGCCAGCTTTAGTTGGGCCGGGGAGCTGTTTTTT. This sequence encodes CASFSWAGELFF.

V is TRBV13 and J is TRBJ2-3; 8 nucleotides match TRBD2. Germline assignment: CDR1 PRHDT and CDR2 FYEKMQ (reference sequence). V lost 2 bases to trimming and J lost 2 bases; unmatched junction nucleotides: 3. The CDR3 runs 15 residues. The CDR3, as DNA: TGTGCCAGCAGCTTATACGGGAGGGCCACAGATACGCAGTATTTT. It yields the protein CASSLYGRATDTQYF.

The chain is built from TRBV2 and TRBJ1-2; maybe TRBD1 (6 bases). V was pared by 9 bases and J by 8 bases, with 16 bases between. Germline CDR1 is SNHLY and CDR2 is FYNNEI. This CDR3 contains 12 residues. The DNA for the CDR3 is TGTGCCAGTGTGACAGGTGGCCTGGGCTACACCTTC. Protein sequence: CASVTGGLGYTF.

On this clone: The junction differs from germline at one of its ends, possibly a read error. The CDR3 DNA is TGTGCCAGTAGTATAGATCGAAGCAGGGTGGTGGGCCTCCGCTCCAACAATGAGCAGTTCTTC. Its translation: CASSIDRSRVVGLRSNNEQFF. The chain combines TRBV19 with TRBJ2-1; possibly TRBD1 for D (5 bases). This CDR3 has 21 residues. CDR1 LNHDA and CDR2 SQIVND come from the germline V gene (reference sequence).

The V and J genes are TRBV6-5 and TRBJ2-7; tentatively, D is TRBD1 or TRBD2 (5 bases each). The CDR3 contains 14 residues. CDR1 is MNHEY and CDR2 is SVGAGI in the germline V gene. V shed 7 bases and J shed 4 bases, with 17 bases lying between them. Written as DNA, the CDR3 is TGTGCCAGCAATACCGGGACGAAGGGGTACGAGCAGTACTTC. Translating gives CASNTGTKGYEQYF.

The CDR3 region is CSVDRTGGGTDTQYF. The DNA of the CDR3 is TGCAGCGTAGACCGGACAGGGGGTGGCACAGATACGCAGTATTTT. This chain uses TRBV29-1 with TRBJ2-3, with 10 bases fitting TRBD1. V lost 6 bases to trimming and J lost 1 base; unmatched junction nucleotides: 7. This CDR3 contains 15 residues. Germline V lookup: CDR1 SQVTM, CDR2 ANQGSEA.

The gene calls are TRBV19 and TRBJ1-2; D is perhaps TRBD1 (5 bases). Germline V gives CDR1 LNHDA, CDR2 SQIVND (reference sequence). V lost 3 bases and J 3 bases, leaving 17 bases between the germline ends. The CDR3 extends over 16 amino acids. CDR3 coding DNA: TGTGCCAGTAGTATTGGGGTCCCCAGGGACGACTATGGCTACACCTTC. Residues: CASSIGVPRDDYGYTF.

The chain couples TRBV7-9 to TRBJ2-5; 7 nucleotides align to TRBD1. J gave up 5 bases and V 3 bases, and 6 bases lay outside the gene matches. The CDR3 is made up of 14 amino acids. Germline V lookup: CDR1 SEHNR, CDR2 FQNEAQ (reference sequence). The CDR3 DNA sequence: TGTGCCAGCAGCTTCTCCTGGGACAGTGAGACCCAGTACTTC. This translates into CASSFSWDSETQYF. Drawing the rest from reference TRBV7-9 and TRBJ2-5, the complete variable domain is DTGVSQNPRHKITKRGQNVTFRCDPISEHNRLYWYRQTLGQGPEFLTYFQNEAQLEKSRLLSDRFSAERPKGSFSTLEIQRTEQGDSAMYLCASSFSWDSETQYFGPGTRLLVL.

The CDR3 DNA reads TGCGCCAGCAGCCAGGGGGTTTCGAACACTGAAGCTTTCTTT. This encodes CASSQGVSNTEAFF. The chain is built from TRBV4-1 and TRBJ1-1; D perhaps matches TRBD1 (5 bases). The V end lost 3 bases, the J end lost 1 base, and 9 bases lay between the germline ends. Germline V gene sequence: CDR1 MGHRA, CDR2 YSYEKL. The CDR3 is made up of 14 amino acids.